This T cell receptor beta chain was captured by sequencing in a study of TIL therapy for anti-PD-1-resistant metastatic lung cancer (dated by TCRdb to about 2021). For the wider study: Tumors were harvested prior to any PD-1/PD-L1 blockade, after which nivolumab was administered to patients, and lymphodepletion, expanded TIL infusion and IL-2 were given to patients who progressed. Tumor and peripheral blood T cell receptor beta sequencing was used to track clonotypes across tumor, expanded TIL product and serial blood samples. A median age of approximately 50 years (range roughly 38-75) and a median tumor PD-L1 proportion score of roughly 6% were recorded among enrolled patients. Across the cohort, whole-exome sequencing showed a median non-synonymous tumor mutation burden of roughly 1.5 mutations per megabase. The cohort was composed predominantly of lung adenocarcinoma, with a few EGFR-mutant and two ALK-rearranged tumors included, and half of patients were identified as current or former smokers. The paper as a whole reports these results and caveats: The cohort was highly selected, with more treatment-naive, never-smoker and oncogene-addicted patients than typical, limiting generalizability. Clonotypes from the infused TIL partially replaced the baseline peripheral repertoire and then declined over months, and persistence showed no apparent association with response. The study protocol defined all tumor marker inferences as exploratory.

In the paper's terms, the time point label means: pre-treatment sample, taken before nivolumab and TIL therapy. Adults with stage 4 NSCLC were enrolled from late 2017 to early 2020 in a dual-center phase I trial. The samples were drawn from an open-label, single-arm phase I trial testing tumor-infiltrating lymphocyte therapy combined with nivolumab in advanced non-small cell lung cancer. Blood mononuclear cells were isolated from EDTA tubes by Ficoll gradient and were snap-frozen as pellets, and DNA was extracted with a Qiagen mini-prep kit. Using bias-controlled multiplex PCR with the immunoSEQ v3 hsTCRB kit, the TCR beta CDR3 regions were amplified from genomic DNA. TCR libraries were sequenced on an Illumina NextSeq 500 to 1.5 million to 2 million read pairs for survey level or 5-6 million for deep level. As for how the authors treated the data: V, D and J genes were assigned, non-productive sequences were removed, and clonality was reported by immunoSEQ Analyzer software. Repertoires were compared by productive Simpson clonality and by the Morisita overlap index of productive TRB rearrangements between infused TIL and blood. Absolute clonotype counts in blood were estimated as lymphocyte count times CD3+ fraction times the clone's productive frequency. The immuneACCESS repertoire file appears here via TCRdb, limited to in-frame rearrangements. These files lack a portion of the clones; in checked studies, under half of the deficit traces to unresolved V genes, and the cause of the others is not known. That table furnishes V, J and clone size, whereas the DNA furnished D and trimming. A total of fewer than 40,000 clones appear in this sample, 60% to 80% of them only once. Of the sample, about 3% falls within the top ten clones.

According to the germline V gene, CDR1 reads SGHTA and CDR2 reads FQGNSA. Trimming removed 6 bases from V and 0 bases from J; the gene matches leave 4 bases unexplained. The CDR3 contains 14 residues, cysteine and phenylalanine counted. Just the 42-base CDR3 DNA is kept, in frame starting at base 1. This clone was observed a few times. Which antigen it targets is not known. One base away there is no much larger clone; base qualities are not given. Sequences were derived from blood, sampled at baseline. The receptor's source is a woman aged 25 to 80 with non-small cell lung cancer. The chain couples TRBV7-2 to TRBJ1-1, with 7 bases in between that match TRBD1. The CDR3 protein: CASRRTGVNTEAFF. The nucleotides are TGTGCCAGCAGACGTACAGGGGTGAACACTGAAGCTTTCTTT.